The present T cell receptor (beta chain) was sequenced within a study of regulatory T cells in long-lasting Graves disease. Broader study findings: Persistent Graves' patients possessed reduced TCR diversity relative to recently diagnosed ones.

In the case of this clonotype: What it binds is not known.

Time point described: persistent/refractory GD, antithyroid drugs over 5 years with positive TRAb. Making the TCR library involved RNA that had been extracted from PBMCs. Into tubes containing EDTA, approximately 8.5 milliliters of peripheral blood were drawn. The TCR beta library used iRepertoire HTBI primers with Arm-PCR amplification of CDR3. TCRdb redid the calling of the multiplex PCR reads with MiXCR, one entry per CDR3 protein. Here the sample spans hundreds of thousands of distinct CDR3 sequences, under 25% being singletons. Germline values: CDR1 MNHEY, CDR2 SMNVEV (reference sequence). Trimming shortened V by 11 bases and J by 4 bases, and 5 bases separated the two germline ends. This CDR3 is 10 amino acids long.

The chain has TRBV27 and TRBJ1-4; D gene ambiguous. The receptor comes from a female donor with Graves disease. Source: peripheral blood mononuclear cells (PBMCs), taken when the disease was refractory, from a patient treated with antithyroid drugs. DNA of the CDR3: TGTGCCGCCCATAATGAAAAACTGTTTTTT. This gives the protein CAAHNEKLFF.